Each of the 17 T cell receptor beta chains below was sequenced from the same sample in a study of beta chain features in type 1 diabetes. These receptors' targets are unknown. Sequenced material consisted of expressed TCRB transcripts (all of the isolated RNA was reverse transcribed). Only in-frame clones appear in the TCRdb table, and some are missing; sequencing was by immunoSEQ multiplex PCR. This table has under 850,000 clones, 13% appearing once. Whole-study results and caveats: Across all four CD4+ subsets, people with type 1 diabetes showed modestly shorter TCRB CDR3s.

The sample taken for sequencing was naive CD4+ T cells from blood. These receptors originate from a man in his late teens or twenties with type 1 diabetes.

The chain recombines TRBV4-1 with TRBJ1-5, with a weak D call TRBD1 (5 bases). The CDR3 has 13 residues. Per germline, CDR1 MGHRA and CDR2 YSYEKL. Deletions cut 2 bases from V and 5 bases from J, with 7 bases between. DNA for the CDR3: TGCGCCAGCAGCCAACAGGGATATCAGCCCCAGCATTTT. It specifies CASSQQGYQPQHF.

The CDR3 sequence is CASRRLAGTGSYNEQFF. The CDR3 region has the DNA TGTGCCAGCAGACGACTAGCGGGGACTGGCTCCTACAATGAGCAGTTCTTC. The rearrangement joins TRBV5-6 to TRBJ2-1, with TRBD2 identical over 11 bases. Germline CDR1 is SGHDT and CDR2 is YYEEEE. V shed 5 bases, J shed 0 bases, and the junction held 7 bases outside the gene matches. The CDR3 extends over 17 amino acids.

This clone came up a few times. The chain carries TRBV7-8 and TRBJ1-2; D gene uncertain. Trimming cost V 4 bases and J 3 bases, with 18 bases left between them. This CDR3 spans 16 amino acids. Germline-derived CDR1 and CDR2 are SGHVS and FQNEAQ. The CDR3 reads CASSSWVGHSYYGYTF. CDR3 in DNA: TGTGCCAGCAGCTCATGGGTAGGGCATAGCTACTATGGCTACACCTTC.

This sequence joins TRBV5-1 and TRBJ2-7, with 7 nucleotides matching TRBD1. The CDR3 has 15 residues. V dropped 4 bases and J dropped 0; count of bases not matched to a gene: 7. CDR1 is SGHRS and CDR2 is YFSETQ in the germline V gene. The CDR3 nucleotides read TGCGCCAGCAGCCGATGGACAGGTCGCTCCTACGAGCAGTACTTC. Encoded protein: CASSRWTGRSYEQYF.

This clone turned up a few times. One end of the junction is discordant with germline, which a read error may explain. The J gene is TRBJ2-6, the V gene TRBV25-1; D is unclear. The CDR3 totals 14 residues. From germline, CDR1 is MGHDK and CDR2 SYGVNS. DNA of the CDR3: TGTGCCAGCAGAGAATCCTCTGGGGCCAACGTCCTGACTTTC. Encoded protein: CASRESSGANVLTF.

This CDR3 reads CSARGLAEAFF. CDR3 nucleotides: TGCAGTGCCCGAGGACTGGCTGAAGCTTTCTTT. This rearrangement joins TRBV20-1 to TRBJ1-1; D remains unclear. The CDR3 spans 11 residues. With 6 bases removed from V and 6 bases from J, the gap between germline ends came to 11 bases. Per the germline V gene, CDR1 is DFQATT and CDR2 is SNEGSKA (reference sequence).

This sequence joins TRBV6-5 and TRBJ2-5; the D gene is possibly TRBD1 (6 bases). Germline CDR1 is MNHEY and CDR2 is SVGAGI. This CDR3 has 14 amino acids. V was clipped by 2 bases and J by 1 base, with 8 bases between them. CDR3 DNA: TGTGCCAGCAGTTACCAGGGGCCCCAAGAGACCCAGTACTTC. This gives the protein CASSYQGPQETQYF.

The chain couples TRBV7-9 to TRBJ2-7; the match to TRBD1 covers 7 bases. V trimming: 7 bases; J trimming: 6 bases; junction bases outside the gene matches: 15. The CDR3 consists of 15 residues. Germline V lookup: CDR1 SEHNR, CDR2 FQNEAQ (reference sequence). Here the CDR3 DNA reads TGTGCCAGCACCCTAGCCGGGACAGTCGCCTTCGAGCAGTACTTC. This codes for CASTLAGTVAFEQYF.

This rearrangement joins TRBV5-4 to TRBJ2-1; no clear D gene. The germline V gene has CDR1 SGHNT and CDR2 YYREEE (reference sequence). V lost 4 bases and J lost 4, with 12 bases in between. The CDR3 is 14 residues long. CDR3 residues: CASSMAGTYNEQFF. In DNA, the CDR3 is TGTGCCAGCAGCATGGCAGGCACTTACAATGAGCAGTTCTTC. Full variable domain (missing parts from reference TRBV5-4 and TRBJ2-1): ETGVTQSPTHLIKTRGQQVTLRCSSQSGHNTVSWYQQALGQGPQFIFQYYREEENGRGNFPPRFSGLQFPNYSSELNVNALELDDSALYLCASSMAGTYNEQFFGPGTRLTVL.

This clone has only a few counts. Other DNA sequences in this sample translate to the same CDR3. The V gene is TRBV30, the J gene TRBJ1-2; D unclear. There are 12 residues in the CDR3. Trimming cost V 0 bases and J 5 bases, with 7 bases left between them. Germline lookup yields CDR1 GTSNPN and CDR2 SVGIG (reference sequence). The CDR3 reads CAWSVSGYGYTF. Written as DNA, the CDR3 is TGTGCCTGGAGTGTCAGTGGGTATGGCTACACCTTC.

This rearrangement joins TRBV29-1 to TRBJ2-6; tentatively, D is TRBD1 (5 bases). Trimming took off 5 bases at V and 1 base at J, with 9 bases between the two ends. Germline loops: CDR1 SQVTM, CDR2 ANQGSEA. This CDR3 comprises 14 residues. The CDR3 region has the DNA TGCAGCGTTAAAGCAGGGTCTGGGGCCAACGTCCTGACTTTC. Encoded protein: CSVKAGSGANVLTF.

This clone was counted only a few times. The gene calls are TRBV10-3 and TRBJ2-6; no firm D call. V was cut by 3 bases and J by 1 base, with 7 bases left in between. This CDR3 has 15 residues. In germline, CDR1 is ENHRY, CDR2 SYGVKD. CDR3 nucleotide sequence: TGTGCCATCAGTGAATACGGTTCTGGGGCCAACGTCCTGACTTTC. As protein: CAISEYGSGANVLTF.

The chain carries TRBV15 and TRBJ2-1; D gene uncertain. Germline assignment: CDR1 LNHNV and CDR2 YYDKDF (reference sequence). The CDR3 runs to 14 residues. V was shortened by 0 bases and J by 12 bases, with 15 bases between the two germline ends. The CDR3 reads CATSRDWGSPRQFF. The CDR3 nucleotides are TGTGCCACCAGCAGAGATTGGGGTTCTCCCCGGCAGTTCTTC.

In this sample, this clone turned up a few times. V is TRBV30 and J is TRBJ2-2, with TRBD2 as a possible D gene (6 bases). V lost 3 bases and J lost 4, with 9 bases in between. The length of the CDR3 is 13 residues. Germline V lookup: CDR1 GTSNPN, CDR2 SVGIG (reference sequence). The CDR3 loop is CAWRTGGTGELFF. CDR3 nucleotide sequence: TGTGCCTGGAGAACCGGGGGCACCGGGGAGCTGTTTTTT.

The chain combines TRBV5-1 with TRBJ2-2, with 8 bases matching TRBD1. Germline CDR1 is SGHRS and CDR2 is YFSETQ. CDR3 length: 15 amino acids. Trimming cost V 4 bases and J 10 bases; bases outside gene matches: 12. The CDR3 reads CASSRRQGLGEELFF. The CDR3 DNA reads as TGCGCCAGCAGCAGAAGACAGGGGTTAGGAGAGGAGCTGTTTTTT.

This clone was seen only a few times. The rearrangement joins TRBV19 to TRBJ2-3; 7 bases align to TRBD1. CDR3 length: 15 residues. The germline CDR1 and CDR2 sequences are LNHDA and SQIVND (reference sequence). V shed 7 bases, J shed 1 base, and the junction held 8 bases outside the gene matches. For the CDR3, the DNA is TGTGCCAGTACCCTAGGACAGGTTCGCACAGATACGCAGTATTTT. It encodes CASTLGQVRTDTQYF.

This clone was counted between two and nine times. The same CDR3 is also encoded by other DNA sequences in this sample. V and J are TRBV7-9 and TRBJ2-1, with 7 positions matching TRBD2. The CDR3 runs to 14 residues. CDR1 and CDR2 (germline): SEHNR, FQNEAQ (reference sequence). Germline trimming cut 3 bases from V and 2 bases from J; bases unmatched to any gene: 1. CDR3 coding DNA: TGTGCCAGCAGCTTGAGCGGGGCCTACAATGAGCAGTTCTTC. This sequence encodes CASSLSGAYNEQFF.